The 3 T cell receptor beta chains listed next were all sequenced from one sample in a study of cytomegalovirus exposure and HLA in healthy donors. This PCR relied on a set of 60 Vbeta primers and 13 Jbeta primers. Here immunoSEQ multiplex PCR was the method, and the copy in TCRdb shows in-frame clones only, minus some. The repertoire includes tens of thousands of clones, approximately 70% of them detected once, and more than 7% sits in the top ten. Sequencing input: PBMCs. These receptors all come from a man in his sixties in good health and CMV-seronegative.

The V call is TRBV19, the J call TRBJ1-5; the D gene is possibly TRBD1 (6 bases). Germline V gene sequence: CDR1 LNHDA, CDR2 SQIVND (reference sequence). CDR3 length: 15 amino acids. Trimming removed 2 bases from V and 5 bases from J, with 13 bases in between. The CDR3 loop reads CASSIREGGDQPQHF. DNA of the CDR3: TGTGCCAGTAGTATAAGGGAGGGGGGGGATCAGCCCCAGCATTTT.

J is TRBJ1-6 and V is TRBV7-8; TRBD1 is a possible D gene (6 bases). The germline gives CDR1 SGHVS, CDR2 FQNEAQ. Trimming took 5 bases from V and 3 from J, leaving 11 bases between them. This CDR3 spans 15 amino acids. Here the CDR3 reads CASSGGHIYNSPLHF. The CDR3 nucleotides read TGTGCCAGCAGCGGGGGACATATCTATAATTCACCCCTCCACTTT.

This chain links TRBV7-2 with TRBJ1-5, with 7 bases fitting TRBD1. CDR1 is SGHTA and CDR2 is FQGNSA in the germline V gene. V shed 5 bases and J 4 bases; nucleotides not matched to a gene: 8. This CDR3 has 15 amino acids. This CDR3 is CASSQGGQRNQPQHF. CDR3 sequence (DNA): TGTGCCAGCAGCCAAGGGGGACAGCGAAATCAGCCCCAGCATTTT.